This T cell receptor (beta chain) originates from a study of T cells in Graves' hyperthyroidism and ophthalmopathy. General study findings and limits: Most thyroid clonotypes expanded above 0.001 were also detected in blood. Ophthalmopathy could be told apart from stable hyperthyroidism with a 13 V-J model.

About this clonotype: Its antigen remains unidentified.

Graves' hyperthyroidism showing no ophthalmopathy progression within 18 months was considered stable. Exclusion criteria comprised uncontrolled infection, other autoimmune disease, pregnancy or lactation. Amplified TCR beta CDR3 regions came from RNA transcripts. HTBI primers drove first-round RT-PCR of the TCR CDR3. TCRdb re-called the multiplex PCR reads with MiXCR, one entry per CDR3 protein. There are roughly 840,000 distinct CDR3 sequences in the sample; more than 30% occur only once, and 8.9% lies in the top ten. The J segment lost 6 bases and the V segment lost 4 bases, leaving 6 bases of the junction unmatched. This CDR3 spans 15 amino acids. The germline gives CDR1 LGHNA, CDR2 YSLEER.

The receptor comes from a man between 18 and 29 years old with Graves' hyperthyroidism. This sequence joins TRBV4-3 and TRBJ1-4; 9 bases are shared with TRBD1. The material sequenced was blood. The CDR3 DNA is TGCGCCAGCAGCCGGTCACAGGGGGCGGATGAAAAACTGTTTTTT. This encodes CASSRSQGADEKLFF.